The rows below give T cell receptor beta chains drawn from one sample of a study of blood T cell repertoires in COVID-19. TCRdb keeps only in-frame clones here, not all; method: immunoSEQ multiplex PCR. The data hold tens of thousands of clones, with about 74% observed a single time. Sequencing used peripheral blood. The receptors stem from a man between 65 and 85 years old with COVID-19, enrolled during active disease. Each CDR3 is given with its conserved first and last residue.

J gene,V gene,CDR3 protein
TRBJ1-4,TRBV15,CATSRDIGEEKLFF
TRBJ1-1,TRBV6-1,CASSDWQGDTEAFF
TRBJ1-1,TRBV19,CASSMGLPDAFF
TRBJ1-1,TRBV7-9,CASSLVAPEAFF
TRBJ1-2,TRBV19,CASKTPRGGYTF
TRBJ2-1,TRBV24-1,CATSDTGTSGFNEQFF
TRBJ2-5,TRBV29-1,CSVVAPGAGTETQYF
TRBJ2-7,TRBV19,CASSFRDRGQVEQYF
TRBJ2-4,TRBV2,CASGRPGAVLNIQYF
TRBJ2-1,TRBV15,CASGEGVWNEQFF
TRBJ2-5,TRBV7-2,CASSPTGLETQYF
TRBJ2-3,TRBV21-1,CASSKGLQDTQYF
TRBJ1-2,TRBV20-1,CSAQGGGYTF
TRBJ1-1,TRBV6-5,CASSTRTEAFF
TRBJ1-4,TRBV5-1,CASSGGAKEEKLFF
TRBJ1-4,TRBV18,CASATGGATNEKLFF
TRBJ1-5,TRBV27,CASRDGEGGQPQHF
TRBJ2-7,TRBV6-5,CASSFRYEQYF
TRBJ2-1,TRBV19,CASRSGSGGLNEQFF
TRBJ1-3,TRBV6-5,CATSRDSGNTIYF